Listed here are 20 T cell receptor beta chains from one sample, sequenced in a study of T-cell reconstitution after alpha-beta-depleted transplantation in children. As it was prepared, the TCRbeta library received unique molecular identifiers. MiXCR, applied by TCRdb to the PCR reads, yields one record per CDR3 protein. The sample contains hundreds of thousands of distinct CDR3 sequences, approximately 29% of which appear only once. The material sequenced was PBMCs from the stem cell graft donor, taken from the stem cell graft. The source is a human donor who donated a stem cell graft to a child with aplastic anemia.

V gene TRBV7-6 combines with J gene TRBJ1-4; D gene unclear. Trimming removed 8 bases from V and 6 bases from J, with 7 bases in between. The CDR3 contains 11 residues. Germline V lookup: CDR1 SGHVS, CDR2 FNYEAQ. CDR3 nucleotides: TGTGCCAGCCGAGCGCATGAAAAACTGTTTTTT. Its protein is CASRAHEKLFF.

This clonotype has only a few counts. The genes are TRBV12-3 or TRBV12-4 and TRBJ1-4; maybe TRBD1 (5 bases). V dropped 6 bases and J dropped 4 bases, with 12 bases sitting between them. This CDR3 contains 14 residues. DNA for the CDR3: TGTGCCAGCAGCCCCATAGGGGATAATGAAAAACTGTTTTTT. It encodes CASSPIGDNEKLFF.

The rearrangement links TRBV9 to TRBJ2-1; possible D gene TRBD2, 5 bases. This CDR3 contains 14 residues. Per the germline V gene, CDR1 is SGDLS and CDR2 is YYNGEE. The ends were cut back, 0 bases at V and 5 bases at J, with 9 bases in the middle. The CDR3 nucleotides read TGTGCCAGCAGCGTAGGAGGGTCCGACAATGAGCAGTTCTTC. Residues: CASSVGGSDNEQFF. The whole variable domain, filled in from reference TRBV9 and TRBJ2-1, reads DSGVTQTPKHLITATGQRVTLRCSPRSGDLSVYWYQQSLDQGLQFLIQYYNGEERAKGNILERFSAQQFPDLHSELNLSSLELGDSALYFCASSVGGSDNEQFFGPGTRLTVL.

This clonotype was seen a few times. The gene calls are TRBV30 and TRBJ2-7; D gene uncertain. Looked up from germline, CDR1 is GTSNPN and CDR2 is SVGIG (reference sequence). V shed 6 bases and J shed 0 bases, with 12 bases lying between them. There are 13 residues in the CDR3. CDR3: CACRVLTSYEQYF. The DNA of the CDR3 is TGTGCCTGCCGGGTTTTGACCTCCTACGAGCAGTACTTC.

This chain joins TRBV5-4 and TRBJ1-3; no firm D call. The V gene's germline CDR1 is SGHNT and CDR2 YYREEE (reference sequence). The CDR3 is made up of 14 amino acids. Trimming pared 0 bases from V and 7 bases from J, leaving 11 bases between. In DNA form, the CDR3 reads TGTGCCAGCAGCTTGGACCCTAATGCGAACACCATATATTTT. It is translated as CASSLDPNANTIYF.

The chain uses TRBV29-1 and TRBJ2-5; 9 bases map to TRBD2. CDR1 and CDR2 from the germline V gene are SQVTM and ANQGSEA. J was trimmed by 4 bases and V by 6 bases; bases with no gene match: 9. CDR3 length: 14 residues. CDR3 DNA: TGCAGCGTCGTTTATAGCGGGAGTTTAGAGACCCAGTACTTC. It codes for CSVVYSGSLETQYF.

The chain is built from TRBV7-2 and TRBJ1-5; D unresolved. Trimming took off 2 bases at V and 4 bases at J, with 9 bases between the two ends. This CDR3 is 14 amino acids long. The germline V gene encodes CDR1 SGHTA and CDR2 FQGNSA. CDR3 sequence (DNA): TGTGCCAGCAGCTTAAATCTCCGGAATCAGCCCCAGCATTTT. As protein: CASSLNLRNQPQHF. Together with reference TRBV7-2 and TRBJ1-5, the CDR3 gives the full variable domain: GAGVSQSPSNKVTEKGKDVELRCDPISGHTALYWYRQSLGQGLEFLIYFQGNSAPDKSGLPSDRFSAERTGGSVSTLTIQRTQQEDSAVYLCASSLNLRNQPQHFGDGTRLSIL.

There are a few counts of this clonotype. The rearrangement uses TRBV30 and TRBJ1-2, with no clear D. The CDR3 consists of 13 residues. Germline V lookup: CDR1 GTSNPN, CDR2 SVGIG (reference sequence). Trimming cost V 3 bases and J 4 bases, with 12 bases left between them. CDR3 residues: CAWSIGDRYGYTF. The DNA for the CDR3 is TGTGCCTGGAGCATCGGCGACCGCTATGGCTACACCTTC.

The genes are TRBV25-1 and TRBJ2-5; D not resolved. CDR1 is MGHDK, CDR2 SYGVNS, per germline. V lost 1 base to trimming and J lost 2 bases, with 8 bases between them. The CDR3 extends over 14 amino acids. The chain's CDR3 is CASSEWSRQETQYF. The DNA for the CDR3 is TGTGCCAGCAGTGAATGGAGCCGTCAAGAGACCCAGTACTTC. The full variable domain, its missing parts supplied by reference TRBV25-1 and TRBJ2-5, is EADIYQTPRYLVIGTGKKITLECSQTMGHDKMYWYQQDPGMELHLIHYSYGVNSTEKGDLSSESTVSRIRTEHFPLTLESARPSHTSQYLCASSEWSRQETQYFGPGTRLLVL.

The chain employs TRBV24-1 and TRBJ2-1, with unresolved D. The CDR3 runs to 16 residues. V lost 5 bases to trimming and J lost 2 bases, with 15 bases between them. The germline gives CDR1 KGHDR, CDR2 SFDVKD. CDR3 loop: CATSAVDVFPYNEQFF. Here the CDR3 DNA reads TGTGCCACCAGTGCCGTGGACGTCTTCCCCTACAATGAGCAGTTCTTC.

The chain is built from TRBV7-2 and TRBJ2-4; D ambiguous. CDR1 is SGHTA, CDR2 FQGNSA, per germline. This CDR3 comprises 14 residues. V was shortened by 3 bases and J by 0 bases, with 6 bases between the two germline ends. For the CDR3, the DNA is TGTGCCAGCAGCTTTCCAGAAGCCAAAAACATTCAGTACTTC. Translation: CASSFPEAKNIQYF.

The V and J genes are TRBV12-3 or TRBV12-4 and TRBJ1-6, with 7 bases fitting TRBD1. Trimming cost V 6 bases and J 2 bases; bases outside gene matches: 4. The CDR3 extends over 15 amino acids. DNA for the CDR3: TGTGCCAGCAGCAAACAGGGGCCCTATAATTCACCCCTCCACTTT. This gives the protein CASSKQGPYNSPLHF.

The chain combines TRBV20-1 with TRBJ2-3; D unresolved. Looked up from germline, CDR1 is DFQATT and CDR2 is SNEGSKA (reference sequence). The V end lost 3 bases, the J end lost 7 bases, and 20 bases lay between the germline ends. The CDR3 is 15 amino acids. In nucleotides, the CDR3 is TGCAGTGCTAGTCCTATGTCGGCCCTCGGGTATACGCAGTATTTT. Its protein product is CSASPMSALGYTQYF.

J is TRBJ2-3 and V is TRBV5-1; 7 bases are a match to TRBD2. V shed 0 bases and J 3 bases; nucleotides not matched to a gene: 7. From germline, CDR1 is SGHRS and CDR2 YFSETQ. This CDR3 is built from 16 residues. DNA for the CDR3: TGCGCCAGCAGCTTGGTTCCTCTCGGGGGGACAGATACGCAGTATTTT. Translation gives CASSLVPLGGTDTQYF.

The CDR3 DNA reads as TGTGCCAGCAGCCAAGGATTACATATTACTGGGGCCAACGTCCTGACTTTC. This gives the protein CASSQGLHITGANVLTF. This chain uses TRBV2 with TRBJ2-6; no definite D call. The CDR3 is made up of 17 amino acids. V gave up 6 bases and J gave up 2 bases, with 17 bases separating them. CDR1 is SNHLY, CDR2 FYNNEI, per germline.

This clonotype appeared once. The V and J genes are TRBV5-1 and TRBJ1-1; TRBD1 is a possible D gene (6 bases). V lost 4 bases to trimming and J lost 0 bases, with 16 bases between them. The germline V gene has CDR1 SGHRS and CDR2 YFSETQ. This CDR3 region has 16 residues. CDR3 sequence reads: CASSIGQTGMNTEAFF. In DNA, the CDR3 is TGCGCCAGCAGCATTGGACAGACCGGGATGAACACTGAAGCTTTCTTT.

This clonotype has only a few counts. The V gene is TRBV29-1, the J gene TRBJ1-2, with D hard to call. The CDR3 runs 14 residues. In germline, CDR1 is SQVTM, CDR2 ANQGSEA. V lost 2 bases, J lost 0 bases, and 10 bases lay in between. For the CDR3, the DNA is TGCAGCGTTGAAAGTGAGGGATCTAACTATGGCTACACCTTC. It specifies CSVESEGSNYGYTF.

The genes are TRBV4-3 and TRBJ1-4; TRBD1 aligns across 7 bases. CDR1 is LGHNA, CDR2 YSLEER, per germline. The J segment lost 6 bases and the V segment lost 0 bases, leaving 4 bases of the junction unmatched. CDR3 size: 15 residues. The CDR3 reads CASSQEGQGDEKLFF. The CDR3 coding sequence is TGCGCCAGCAGCCAAGAGGGGCAGGGGGATGAAAAACTGTTTTTT.

This clonotype was observed a handful of times. CDR3 in amino acids: CASGGPRGGGYTF. CDR3 coding DNA: TGTGCCAGCGGCGGCCCCAGAGGGGGTGGCTACACCTTC. The chain joins TRBV6-1 to TRBJ1-2, with D possibly TRBD1 on 6 matching bases. There are 13 residues in the CDR3. Germline-derived CDR1 and CDR2 are MNHNS and SASEGT. Trimming removed 8 bases at V and 7 bases at J, with 17 bases between.

V and J are TRBV5-4 and TRBJ1-3; D remains unclear. The germline gives CDR1 SGHNT, CDR2 YYREEE (reference sequence). V was trimmed by 3 bases and J by 4 bases, leaving 8 bases between them. This CDR3 spans 13 amino acids. The CDR3 is CASSSYGGNTIYF. The CDR3 DNA reads TGTGCCAGCAGCTCTTACGGGGGAAACACCATATATTTT.